The rows below give T cell receptor beta chains drawn from one sample of a study of blood T cell repertoires in COVID-19. Some clones are missing from TCRdb's copy, which holds only in-frame ones; the method was immunoSEQ multiplex PCR. This table holds roughly 350,000 clones, around 87% found once. The sample consisted of peripheral blood. The receptors were sampled from a woman aged 25 to 45 with COVID-19, enrolled during active disease. Each CDR3 is given with its conserved first and last residue. The D gene is left open where the match is weak. The size field is filled for only some rows; it gives once, few, many or a size class.

D gene	J gene	V gene	clone size	CDR3 DNA	CDR3 protein
-	TRBJ2-3	TRBV7-2	-	TGTGCCAGCAGCTCACTCACAGATACGCAGTATTTT	CASSSLTDTQYF
-	TRBJ2-7	TRBV5-6	few	TGTGCCAGCAGCCCGGGGGACTTCTACGAGCAGTACTTC	CASSPGDFYEQYF
TRBD1	TRBJ2-7	TRBV10-3	-	TGTGCCATCAGTGAAACGGGACAGAAGGTCTACGAGCAGTACTTC	CAISETGQKVYEQYF
TRBD2	TRBJ2-7	TRBV5-1	-	TGCGCCAGCAGCTTGGGACTAGCGGGAGGTCGGTACGAGCAGTACTTC	CASSLGLAGGRYEQYF
-	TRBJ2-5	TRBV11-1	-	TGTGCCAGCAGCCTCGGGACAAGAGAGACCCAGTACTTC	CASSLGTRETQYF
TRBD2	TRBJ2-3	TRBV28	-	TGTGCCAGCAGGATCAGGACTAGCGGGTTCAGCACAGATACGCAGTATTTT	CASRIRTSGFSTDTQYF
-	TRBJ2-5	TRBV27	-	TGTGCCAGCAGTTTATCCCTGGACTCGGAGACCCAGTACTTC	CASSLSLDSETQYF
-	TRBJ2-3	TRBV10-3	-	TGTGCCATCAGTGAGTCGGAAGGGGCCAATACGCAGTATTTT	CAISESEGANTQYF
-	TRBJ2-1	TRBV7-9	once	TGTGCCAGCAGCTTAGTCGGGTCGGATGAGCAGTTCTTC	CASSLVGSDEQFF
TRBD2	TRBJ2-2	TRBV4-1	-	TGCGCCAGCAGCCAAGGCGGCAGCGGGAGAGGGACCGGGGAGCTGTTTTTT	CASSQGGSGRGTGELFF
TRBD1	TRBJ1-2	TRBV10-3	-	TGTGCCATCAGTAATACAGGGGGCCCCGCCACCTTC	CAISNTGGPATF
-	TRBJ2-5	TRBV5-1	-	TGCGCCAGCAGCGTCCGGGAGACCCAGTACTTC	CASSVRETQYF
TRBD1	TRBJ1-3	TRBV28	once	TGTGCCAGCAGTCTCGGGACAGGGTCAGGAAACACCATATATTTT	CASSLGTGSGNTIYF
-	TRBJ2-2	TRBV4-3	-	TGCGCCAGCAGCCAGCGCACCGGGAACACCGGGGAGCTGTTTTTT	CASSQRTGNTGELFF
TRBD1	TRBJ1-4	TRBV3-1/TRBV3-2	-	TGTGCCAGCAGCCCCGGGACAGGGGGAGAAAAACTGTTTTTT	CASSPGTGGEKLFF
-	TRBJ2-5	TRBV5-1	-	TGCGCCAGCAGCTCCCTGGCAGGGAAACAAGAGACCCAGTACTTC	CASSSLAGKQETQYF
-	TRBJ1-5	TRBV5-8	-	TGTGCCAGCAGCCATCGACAGGGCAATCAGCCCCAGCATTTT	CASSHRQGNQPQHF
-	TRBJ1-5	TRBV4-3	-	TGCGCCAGCAGCCAAGATCTCCGCAGGGAAATGCCCCAGCATTTT	CASSQDLRREMPQHF
TRBD2	TRBJ2-5	TRBV11-2	-	TGTGCCAGCAGCTTAATACCGGGACTAGGAGGGGAGACCCAGTACTTC	CASSLIPGLGGETQYF
-	TRBJ2-5	TRBV9	once	TGTGCCAGCAGCGCTTACGGGACCGGGGGACAAGAGACCCAGTACTTC	CASSAYGTGGQETQYF
TRBD2	TRBJ2-7	TRBV2	-	TGTGCCAGCAGTGGTACTAGCGCTGACGACGAGCAGTACTTC	CASSGTSADDEQYF
TRBD1	TRBJ1-1	TRBV11-2	-	TGTGCCAGCAGCACCCACAGGGGAGACACTGAAGCTTTCTTT	CASSTHRGDTEAFF
-	TRBJ1-2	TRBV28	-	TGTGCCAGCAGTTTCGGGGAGGGAGGCTACACCTTC	CASSFGEGGYTF
-	TRBJ1-1	TRBV4-3	-	TGCGCCAGCAGCCAAGCAGCGGTCCCGGGAACTGAAGCTTTCTTT	CASSQAAVPGTEAFF
TRBD2	TRBJ2-3	TRBV9	-	TGTGCCAGCAGCGTAGCTCTTAGCGGGGGCACAGATACGCAGTATTTT	CASSVALSGGTDTQYF
-	TRBJ2-1	TRBV11-2	few	TGTGCCAGCAGCTCTGGCGACTTCTACAATGAGCAGTTCTTC	CASSSGDFYNEQFF
-	TRBJ2-7	TRBV4-1	-	TGCGCCAGCAGCCAAGAATCTACCTACGAGCAGTACTTC	CASSQESTYEQYF
-	TRBJ1-2	TRBV7-9	-	TGTGCCAGCAGCGAGAGTTATGGCTACACCTTC	CASSESYGYTF
TRBD1	TRBJ1-1	TRBV28	-	TGTGCCAGCAGAGCCGGGGACAGGGACACTGAAGCTTTCTTT	CASRAGDRDTEAFF
-	TRBJ2-3	TRBV7-9	-	TGTGCCAGCAGCGATGACACCACAGATACGCAGTATTTT	CASSDDTTDTQYF
-	TRBJ1-3	TRBV9	-	TGTGCCAGTTTCAGTCAGGGCGGCTCTGGAAACACCATATATTTT	CASFSQGGSGNTIYF
TRBD1	TRBJ2-1	TRBV27	-	TGTGCCAGCAGTTTATTATTGGGGGACAGGGAGCAGTTCTTC	CASSLLLGDREQFF
TRBD1	TRBJ1-5	TRBV28	-	TGTGCCAGCAGTTTCGGGGGAACAACGACAGGGTTGTCTAGCAATCAGCCCCAGCATTTT	CASSFGGTTTGLSSNQPQHF
TRBD2	TRBJ2-3	TRBV4-1	once	TGCGCCAGCAGCCAAGGGGGAGTAGGGACTAGCGGGAGTCCTGACCCGCTGGGTACGCAGTATTTT	CASSQGGVGTSGSPDPLGTQYF
TRBD1	TRBJ1-2	TRBV9	once	TGTGCCAGCAGCACAGAGGGACAGCAGTATGGCTACACCTTC	CASSTEGQQYGYTF
TRBD1	TRBJ1-2	TRBV19	-	TGTGCCAGAGAGCTGGACAGGCAATATGGCTACACCTTC	CARELDRQYGYTF
-	TRBJ2-7	TRBV6-5	-	TGTGCCAGCAGTTACTCGAGACAAATCGAGCAGTACTTC	CASSYSRQIEQYF
TRBD1	TRBJ2-2	TRBV19	-	TGTGCCAGTAGACGGACAGGAATAGGCACCGGGGAGCTGTTTTTT	CASRRTGIGTGELFF
TRBD1	TRBJ1-6	TRBV27	-	TGTGCCAGCAGTCCACAGAGGACAGGTTATAATTCACCCCTCCACTTT	CASSPQRTGYNSPLHF
TRBD1	TRBJ1-4	TRBV4-1	once	TGCGCCAGCGGGGACAGGGGTATGGATGAAAAACTGTTTTTT	CASGDRGMDEKLFF
-	TRBJ2-7	TRBV7-2	-	TGTGCCAGCAGCTCCCCCAGGGGACCTTCCTACGAGCAGTACTTC	CASSSPRGPSYEQYF
-	TRBJ2-5	TRBV7-2	-	TGTGCCAGCAGCCTTGGTTCCACGGTCGGGGAGACCCAGTACTTC	CASSLGSTVGETQYF
-	TRBJ2-7	TRBV27	-	TGTGCCAGCAGTCCTACGGCAGGAGGATCCTACGAGCAGTACTTC	CASSPTAGGSYEQYF
-	TRBJ1-1	TRBV7-2	-	TGTGCCAGCAGCCAGACAGAAATGAACACTGAAGCTTTCTTT	CASSQTEMNTEAFF
TRBD2	TRBJ2-1	TRBV29-1	-	TGCAGCGCGACTAGCGGGGATTACAATGAGCAGTTCTTC	CSATSGDYNEQFF
-	TRBJ2-5	TRBV7-9	few	TGTGCCAGCAACCCATGGTTGACTGCGGGGGAGACCCAGTACTTC	CASNPWLTAGETQYF
-	TRBJ1-2	TRBV5-4	-	TGTGCCAGCAGCTTGGACCCACAGGGCCTCTATGGCTACACCTTC	CASSLDPQGLYGYTF